This TCR beta chain was recovered during a study of response to subunit inactivated influenza vaccine. Whole-study findings and limits: Authors suggested seasonal influenza vaccinations each recruit few new T cells.

This clonotype was counted a few times. Its target is not known. MiXCR, run by TCRdb on the RT-PCR reads, gives a single entry per CDR3 protein. The data contain 630,000 or so distinct CDR3 sequences, around a sixth of them seen just once; the ten biggest clones take up around a tenth. Germline V gene sequence: CDR1 MNHNS, CDR2 SASEGT. CDR3 size: 17 residues. The junction had 12 bases not matched to a gene; V was cut back by 5 bases and J by 0 bases. The rearrangement links TRBV6-1 to TRBJ2-7, with TRBD2 matching 8 bases. Sample: PBMCs from blood, taken about 11 days after vaccination. This sequence originates from a man between 50 and 59 years old who received an inactivated influenza vaccine. The CDR3 loop is CASSKGFGLARSYEQYF. The CDR3 coding sequence is TGTGCCAGCAGTAAAGGCTTCGGACTAGCCCGCTCCTACGAGCAGTACTTC.